The 15 T cell receptor beta chains below were found in one sample sequenced in a study of cytomegalovirus exposure and HLA in healthy donors. The PCR used 60 Vbeta and 13 Jbeta primers. TCRdb's table, derived via immunoSEQ multiplex PCR, lists solely in-frame clones and lacks some. The sample includes about 67,000 clones, less than 80% seen only once; the top ten take 7.8%. The sequenced sample was PBMCs. The receptors come from a man aged 60-69 years in good health and CMV-seropositive.

The chain employs TRBV20-1 and TRBJ1-6, with D tentatively TRBD1 (5 bases). The germline V gene has CDR1 DFQATT and CDR2 SNEGSKA (reference sequence). V lost 1 base and J lost 14, with 9 bases in between. The CDR3 length is 11 residues. Here the CDR3 DNA reads TGCAGTGCTAGAGGGGGCAAAGCCCTCCACTTT. This codes for CSARGGKALHF.

The genes are TRBV5-4 and TRBJ2-7; 11 bases line up with TRBD2. Trimming removed 3 bases from V and 0 bases from J; junction bases left unmatched: 5. Germline V gene sequence: CDR1 SGHNT, CDR2 YYREEE (reference sequence). The CDR3 has 16 residues. The CDR3 DNA follows: TGTGCCAGCAGCTCCGTTAGCGGGAGGGACTCCTACGAGCAGTACTTC. It encodes CASSSVSGRDSYEQYF.

Remarks on this clone: Germline and junction disagree at one end, which may indicate a read error. The V call is TRBV19, the J call TRBJ1-5; D is ambiguous. CDR1 and CDR2 (germline): LNHDA, SQIVND (reference sequence). The CDR3 has 12 residues. The CDR3 DNA sequence: TGTGCCAGTAGTTCGGGATCCGCCAGAAGATCCTTT. Residues: CASSSGSARRSF.

This clone has a handful of counts. Germline and junction disagree at one end, which may indicate a read error. V usage is TRBV7-7 and J usage is TRBJ2-1, with D possibly TRBD1 on 6 matching bases. The length of the CDR3 is 13 residues. Germline-derived CDR1 and CDR2 are SSHAT and FNYEAQ (reference sequence). The CDR3 here is CASSSDRNNEQFF. Written as DNA, the CDR3 is TGTGCTAGCAGTTCCGACAGGAACAATGAGCAGTTCTTC.

This CDR3 is CASREDRVWGIQYF. CDR3 bases: TGTGCCAGCAGGGAGGACAGGGTATGGGGCATTCAGTACTTC. This chain joins TRBV2 and TRBJ2-4; 8 nucleotides match TRBD1. The CDR3 covers 14 residues. J gave up 9 bases and V 6 bases, and 10 bases lay outside the gene matches. The germline V gene has CDR1 SNHLY and CDR2 FYNNEI.

The V call is TRBV27, the J call TRBJ2-7, with 9 bases that match TRBD2. This CDR3 is built from 15 residues. Germline V gene data show CDR1 as MNHEY and CDR2 as SMNVEV (reference sequence). V shed 3 bases and J 7 bases; nucleotides not matched to a gene: 10. DNA of the CDR3: TGTGCCAGCAGTTTCTTAGGAGCGGGAGGTTCTGAGCAGTACTTC. Its protein product is CASSFLGAGGSEQYF.

The chain couples TRBV11-2 to TRBJ2-7; D possibly corresponds to TRBD1 (6 bases). The V gene's germline CDR1 is SGHAT and CDR2 FQNNGV. The CDR3 loop spans 15 amino acids. The germline V and J ends were trimmed by 7 bases and 0 bases, with 16 bases remaining between them. The CDR3 DNA reads as TGTGCCAGCACACACTCCACGGACAGCTCCTACGAGCAGTACTTC. Translated, it gives CASTHSTDSSYEQYF.

This clone was detected only a few times. The chain uses TRBV10-3 and TRBJ1-2, with TRBD1 matching over 9 bases. There are 16 residues in the CDR3. V dropped 2 bases and J dropped 6; count of bases not matched to a gene: 10. Germline assignment: CDR1 ENHRY and CDR2 SYGVKD. CDR3 coding DNA: TGTGCCATCAGTGAGGCAGGCGGGACAGGGCCCCATGGCTACACCTTC. The encoded protein is CAISEAGGTGPHGYTF.

This chain links TRBV5-1 with TRBJ2-5, with 9 bases aligning to TRBD1. Unmatched junction bases numbered 3, after V lost 2 bases and J lost 4 bases. CDR1 is SGHRS and CDR2 is YFSETQ in the germline V gene. The CDR3 sequence is 14 residues long. The DNA for the CDR3 is TGCGCCAGCAGCTTAGGGACAGGGCGAGAGACCCAGTACTTC. Its protein is CASSLGTGRETQYF.

The chain has TRBV27 and TRBJ2-2; the D is unclear. The ends were cut back, 8 bases at V and 4 bases at J, with 8 bases in the middle. Germline V gene sequence: CDR1 MNHEY, CDR2 SMNVEV (reference sequence). This CDR3 region has 12 residues. The CDR3 loop reads CASCGLTGELFF. DNA for the CDR3: TGTGCCAGCTGTGGGCTCACCGGGGAGCTGTTTTTT.

As concerns this clone: Its ends do not fully match the called genes, so a read error is possible. The chain links TRBV6-6 to TRBJ1-6, with TRBD1 matching over 7 bases. The CDR3 is 14 residues long. Germline assignment: CDR1 MNHNY and CDR2 SVGAGI (reference sequence). CDR3 coding DNA: TGTGTCAGCAGTCGAGGACAGGTTGATTCACCCCTCCACTTT. Translation: CVSSRGQVDSPLHF.

J is TRBJ1-1 and V is TRBV25-1; D unresolved. There are 17 residues in the CDR3. CDR1 is MGHDK, CDR2 SYGVNS, per germline. V shed 6 bases and J shed 0 bases, with 20 bases lying between them. This CDR3 reads CASREARTLNMNTEAFF. The CDR3 DNA is TGTGCCAGCAGGGAGGCCCGAACCCTTAATATGAACACTGAAGCTTTCTTT.

This clone was seen just once. The gene calls are TRBV5-1 and TRBJ2-3, with a tentative D call TRBD2 (6 bases). Germline values: CDR1 SGHRS, CDR2 YFSETQ. This CDR3 contains 18 residues. V was clipped by 4 bases and J by 3 bases, with 24 bases between them. CDR3 sequence: CASSLYNVQGGSTDTQYF. The CDR3 bases are TGCGCCAGCAGCCTATACAACGTCCAGGGAGGATCGACAGATACGCAGTATTTT.

V and J are TRBV10-3 and TRBJ2-7; possible D gene TRBD1, 7 bases. There are 15 residues in the CDR3. Trimming took 2 bases from V and 2 from J, leaving 13 bases between them. Germline values: CDR1 ENHRY, CDR2 SYGVKD. CDR3 bases: TGTGCCATCAGTGAGCAGGGGGGAGGACCCTACGAGCAGTACTTC. Its translation is CAISEQGGGPYEQYF.

The chain carries TRBV7-8 and TRBJ2-3; a possible D gene is TRBD1 (6 bases). CDR1 and CDR2 (germline): SGHVS, FQNEAQ. Trimming removed 5 bases at V and 7 bases at J, with 10 bases between. There are 12 residues in the CDR3. CDR3 bases: TGTGCCAGCAGCCTTCAGGGGTATACGCAGTATTTT. The encoded protein is CASSLQGYTQYF.